This T cell receptor beta chain was recorded in a study of lymphopenia after photon versus proton radiotherapy. Data came from immunoSEQ multiplex PCR; TCRdb stores just in-frame clones and leaves some out. The sample has 30,000 to 45,000 clones, over 65% seen once. As concerns this clone: The antigen remains unidentified.

The CDR3 is 14 amino acids. From germline, CDR1 is MRHNA and CDR2 SNTAGT. The V gene end was trimmed by 9 bases and the J gene end by 13 bases; junction bases not matched to a gene: 16. Study-wide results and limits: In patients who died, overall survival fell as post-nadir TCR diversity dropped more. Under photons, naive T cells and diversity fell while effector/memory populations rose. After the lymphocyte nadir, photon-treated repertoires showed oligoclonal expansion, especially of CD8+ Temra cells.

The chain carries TRBV6-4 and TRBJ2-1, with 9 nucleotides matching TRBD2. The source is a middle-aged man with gastric cancer. The starting material was peripheral blood, obtained from a patient treated with photon-based radiotherapy. The CDR3 nucleotides are TGTGCCAGTAGAGCGCAAAGACTAGCGGAACCCCAGTTCTTC. This codes for CASRAQRLAEPQFF.